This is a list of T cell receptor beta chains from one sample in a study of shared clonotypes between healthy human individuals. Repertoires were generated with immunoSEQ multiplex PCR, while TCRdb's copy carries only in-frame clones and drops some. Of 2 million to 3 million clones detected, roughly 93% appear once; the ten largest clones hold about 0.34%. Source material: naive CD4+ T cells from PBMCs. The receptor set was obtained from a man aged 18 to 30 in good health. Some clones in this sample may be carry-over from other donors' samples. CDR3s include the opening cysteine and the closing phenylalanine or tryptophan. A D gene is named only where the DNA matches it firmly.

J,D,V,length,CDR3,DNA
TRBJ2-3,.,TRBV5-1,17,CASSWVAYQLDSDTQYF,TGCGCCAGCAGCTGGGTGGCGTACCAATTGGACTCAGATACGCAGTATTTT
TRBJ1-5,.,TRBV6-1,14,CASSVPRNNQPQHF,TGTGCCAGCAGTGTCCCCAGGAACAATCAGCCCCAGCATTTT
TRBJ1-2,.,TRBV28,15,CASSSGTLPYYGYTF,TGTGCCAGCAGTTCTGGGACACTCCCTTACTATGGCTACACCTTC
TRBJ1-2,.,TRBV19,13,CASRETALYGYTF,TGTGCCAGTAGAGAAACAGCGTTATATGGCTACACCTTC
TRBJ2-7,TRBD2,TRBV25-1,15,CASSEPGLAGVEQYF,TGTGCCAGCAGTGAACCGGGACTAGCGGGAGTCGAGCAGTACTTC
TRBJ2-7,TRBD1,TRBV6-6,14,CASSSGTGGGEQYF,TGTGCCAGCAGTTCGGGGACAGGGGGCGGCGAGCAGTACTTC
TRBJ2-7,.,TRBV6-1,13,CASSARAWYEQYF,TGTGCCAGCAGTGCGAGGGCCTGGTACGAGCAGTACTTC
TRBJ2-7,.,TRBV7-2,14,CASSFYGQNYEQYF,TGTGCCAGCAGCTTCTATGGACAGAACTACGAGCAGTACTTC
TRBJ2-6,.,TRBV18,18,CASSPTGASISGANVLTF,TGTGCCAGCTCACCAACGGGGGCCTCTATCTCTGGGGCCAACGTCCTGACTTTC
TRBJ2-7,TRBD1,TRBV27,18,CASSTRSGTGRSSYEQYF,TGTGCCAGCAGTACACGCTCCGGGACAGGGAGGAGCTCCTACGAGCAGTACTTC
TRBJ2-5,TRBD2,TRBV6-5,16,CASSLTTSGVQETQYF,TGTGCCAGCAGTTTGACGACTAGCGGAGTCCAAGAGACCCAGTACTTC
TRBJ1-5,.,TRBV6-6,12,CASSYGGEPQHF,TGTGCCAGCAGTTACGGGGGGGAGCCCCAGCATTTT
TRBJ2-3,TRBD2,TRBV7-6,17,CASSPRLAGVALDTQYF,TGTGCCAGCAGCCCGAGACTAGCGGGAGTAGCTTTGGATACGCAGTATTTT
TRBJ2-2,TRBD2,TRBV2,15,CASNSAGGRTGELFF,TGTGCCAGCAACTCGGCGGGAGGGCGCACCGGGGAGCTGTTTTTT
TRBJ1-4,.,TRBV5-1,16,CASSPTGGTWNEKLFF,TGCGCCAGCAGCCCGACGGGGGGGACATGGAATGAAAAACTGTTTTTT